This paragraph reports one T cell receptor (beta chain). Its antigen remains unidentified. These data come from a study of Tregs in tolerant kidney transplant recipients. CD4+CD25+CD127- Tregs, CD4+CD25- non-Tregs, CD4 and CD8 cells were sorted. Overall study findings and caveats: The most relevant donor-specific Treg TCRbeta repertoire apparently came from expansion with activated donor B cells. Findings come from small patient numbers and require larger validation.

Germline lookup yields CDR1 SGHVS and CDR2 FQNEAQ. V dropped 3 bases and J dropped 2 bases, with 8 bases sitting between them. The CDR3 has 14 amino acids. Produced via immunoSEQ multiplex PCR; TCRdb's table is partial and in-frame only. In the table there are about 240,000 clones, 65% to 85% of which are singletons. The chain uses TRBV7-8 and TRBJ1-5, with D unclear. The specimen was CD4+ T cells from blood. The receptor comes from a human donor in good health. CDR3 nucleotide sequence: TGTGCCAGCAGCTTGGGGTTGGGCAATCAGCCCCAGCATTTT. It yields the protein CASSLGLGNQPQHF. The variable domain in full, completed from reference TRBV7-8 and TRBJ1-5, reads GAGVSQSPRYKVAKRGQDVALRCDPISGHVSLFWYQQALGQGPEFLTYFQNEAQLDKSGLPSDRFFAERPEGSVSTLKIQRTQQEDSAVYLCASSLGLGNQPQHFGDGTRLSIL.